What follows describes a single T cell receptor (beta chain). Clones were sequenced by immunoSEQ multiplex PCR, and TCRdb holds only the in-frame ones, with some missing. Of 53,000 or so clones listed, 85% to 95% are singletons. The CDR3 spans 17 residues. V dropped 6 bases and J dropped 4; count of bases not matched to a gene: 15. CDR1 is SGHTA and CDR2 is FQGNSA in the germline V gene. The record originates from a study of T cell changes during pregnancy in multiple sclerosis. This material consisted of CD4+ T cells from peripheral blood mononuclear cells, taken in the second trimester of pregnancy. This clonotype was sampled from a female donor with multiple sclerosis, enrolled in a pregnancy study. The genes are TRBV7-2 and TRBJ2-3; the match to TRBD2 covers 8 bases. The CDR3 region is CASRFGAAGARADTQYF. The CDR3 coding sequence is TGTGCCAGCAGATTCGGGGCAGCGGGGGCCCGCGCAGATACGCAGTATTTT.